The rows below give T cell receptor beta chains drawn from one sample of a study of blood T cells in healthy people across ages. MiXCR, run by TCRdb on the 5' RACE reads, gives a single entry per CDR3 protein. The repertoire holds about 720,000 distinct CDR3 sequences, with 20% to 25% as singletons. Source material: blood. Source of these receptors: a man between 65 and 85 years old in good health. CDR3s include the opening cysteine and the closing phenylalanine or tryptophan. The D gene is left open where the match is weak. Expanded clones get a size class; other rows say once, few or many, or leave the size out.

TRBD1	.	TRBV5-1	15	TRBJ2-5	TGCGCCAGCAGCCGACAGGGGGCCGTCCAAGAGACCCAGTACTTC	CASSRQGAVQETQYF
.	.	TRBV20-1	15	TRBJ1-5	TGCAGTGCTCGCCGTCCGGGGTATAGCAATCAGCCCCAGCATTTT	CSARRPGYSNQPQHF
.	.	TRBV7-2	15	TRBJ2-3	TGTGCCAGCAGCATCGCAATAGGGGTAACAGATACGCAGTATTTT	CASSIAIGVTDTQYF
.	many	TRBV6-6	11	TRBJ1-2	TGTGCCAGCAGCGACAGTTATGGCTACACCTTC	CASSDSYGYTF
TRBD1	few	TRBV12-3/TRBV12-4	14	TRBJ2-1	TGTGCCAGCAGAAAGGACAGGGGGAAGAATGAGCAGTTCTTC	CASRKDRGKNEQFF
TRBD1	.	TRBV12-3/TRBV12-4	15	TRBJ2-1	TGTGCCAGCAGTTTGGACAGGGGGTTGGACAATGAGCAGTTCTTC	CASSLDRGLDNEQFF
.	few	TRBV2	16	TRBJ2-1	TGTGCCCGCCAGCAGGGGCTGCTAGCGGAGTACAATGAGCAGTTCTTC	CARQQGLLAEYNEQFF
TRBD2	few	TRBV18	14	TRBJ2-1	TGTGCCAGCTCACCACCTGGGACTAGCTCTAAGCAGTTCTTC	CASSPPGTSSKQFF
.	few	TRBV7-6	15	TRBJ1-4	TGTGCCAGCAGCTTAGGCAACAGGCTTAATGAAAAACTGTTTTTT	CASSLGNRLNEKLFF
.	few	TRBV28	16	TRBJ2-1	TGTGCCAGCGGTAGAAGTGGCGGGGGCCCCTACAATGAGCAGTTCTTC	CASGRSGGGPYNEQFF
.	few	TRBV2	15	TRBJ2-5	TGTGCCAGCACCCCCAATGGGCAGGTACGAGAGACCCAGTACTTC	CASTPNGQVRETQYF
.	few	TRBV29-1	14	TRBJ2-1	TGCAGCGTTGCGGTTAGTAGCTCCTACAATGAGCAGTTCTTC	CSVAVSSSYNEQFF
.	few	TRBV9	13	TRBJ2-5	TGTGCCAGCAGCGTATCGCTCCAAGAGACCCCGTACTTC	CASSVSLQETPYF
TRBD2	few	TRBV20-1	15	TRBJ2-1	TGCAGTGCTACCTCTAGCGGGAGAGGTTACAATGAGCAGTTCTTC	CSATSSGRGYNEQFF
.	.	TRBV18	14	TRBJ1-5	TGTGCCAGCTCACCGGAAAGACAGGATCAGCCCCAGCATTTT	CASSPERQDQPQHF
.	few	TRBV9	16	TRBJ1-6	TGTGCCAGCAGCGTCGGGCCCCGCAGGTGGAATTCACCCCTCCACTTT	CASSVGPRRWNSPLHF
.	many	TRBV12-3/TRBV12-4	14	TRBJ2-3	TGTGCCAGCAGCCCGGTACTCTTCACAGATACGCAGTATTTT	CASSPVLFTDTQYF
.	few	TRBV5-1	15	TRBJ2-5	TGCGCCAGCAGCTTGGTAGTGAGAAGTGGGGAGACCCAGTACTTC	CASSLVVRSGETQYF
TRBD1	few	TRBV5-1	13	TRBJ2-7	TGCGCCAGCAGCTGGGAACAGGGGGACGAGCAGTACTTC	CASSWEQGDEQYF
TRBD1	many	TRBV10-3	13	TRBJ1-4	TGTGCCTCGAGGGGGCCTCTGGAGGAAAAACTGTTTTTT	CASRGPLEEKLFF